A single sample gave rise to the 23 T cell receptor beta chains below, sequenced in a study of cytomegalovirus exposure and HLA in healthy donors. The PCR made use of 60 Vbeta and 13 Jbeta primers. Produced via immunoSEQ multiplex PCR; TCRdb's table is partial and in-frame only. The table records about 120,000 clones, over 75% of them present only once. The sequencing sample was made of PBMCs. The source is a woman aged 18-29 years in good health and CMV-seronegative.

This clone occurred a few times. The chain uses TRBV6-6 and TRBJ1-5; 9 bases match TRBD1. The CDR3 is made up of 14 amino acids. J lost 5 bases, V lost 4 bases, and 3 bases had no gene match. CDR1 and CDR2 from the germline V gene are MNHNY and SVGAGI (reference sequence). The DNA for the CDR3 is TGTGCCAGCAGTTGGACAGGGGAGGATCAGCCCCAGCATTTT. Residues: CASSWTGEDQPQHF.

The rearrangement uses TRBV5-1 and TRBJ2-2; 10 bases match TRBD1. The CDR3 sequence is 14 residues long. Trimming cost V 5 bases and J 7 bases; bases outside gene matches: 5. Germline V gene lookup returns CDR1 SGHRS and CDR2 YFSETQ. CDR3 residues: CASRLDRGRGELFF. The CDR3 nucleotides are TGCGCCAGCAGATTAGACAGGGGGCGCGGGGAGCTGTTTTTT.

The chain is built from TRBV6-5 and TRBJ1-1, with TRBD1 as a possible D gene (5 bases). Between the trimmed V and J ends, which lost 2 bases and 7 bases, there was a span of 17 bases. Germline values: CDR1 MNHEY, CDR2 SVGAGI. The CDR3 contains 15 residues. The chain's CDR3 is CASSYGRARGIEAFF. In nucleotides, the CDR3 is TGTGCCAGCAGTTACGGCAGGGCGCGCGGTATTGAAGCTTTCTTT.

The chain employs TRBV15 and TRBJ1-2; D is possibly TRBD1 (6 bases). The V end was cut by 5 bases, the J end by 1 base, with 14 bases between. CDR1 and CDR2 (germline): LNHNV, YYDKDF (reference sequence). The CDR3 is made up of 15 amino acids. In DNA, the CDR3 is TGTGCCACCAGCGCGGGGGGCTTTGGTAACTATGGCTACACCTTC. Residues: CATSAGGFGNYGYTF.

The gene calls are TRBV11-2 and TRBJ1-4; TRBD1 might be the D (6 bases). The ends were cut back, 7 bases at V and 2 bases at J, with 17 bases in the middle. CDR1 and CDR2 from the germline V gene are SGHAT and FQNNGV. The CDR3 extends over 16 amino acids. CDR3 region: CASTSGGGLTNEKLFF. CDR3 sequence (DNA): TGTGCCAGCACAAGCGGGGGGGGCCTTACTAATGAAAAACTGTTTTTT.

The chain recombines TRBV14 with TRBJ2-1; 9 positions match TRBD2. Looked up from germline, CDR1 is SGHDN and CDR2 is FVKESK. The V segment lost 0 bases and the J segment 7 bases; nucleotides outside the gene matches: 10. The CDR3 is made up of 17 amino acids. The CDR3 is CASSQESGLAGRNEQFF. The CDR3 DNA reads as TGTGCCAGCAGCCAAGAGAGTGGGCTAGCGGGAAGGAATGAGCAGTTCTTC.

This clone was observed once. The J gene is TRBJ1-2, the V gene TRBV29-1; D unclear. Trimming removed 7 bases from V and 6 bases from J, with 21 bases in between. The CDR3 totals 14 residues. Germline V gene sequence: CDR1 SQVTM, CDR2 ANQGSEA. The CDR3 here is CSARRAGGGDGYTF. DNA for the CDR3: TGCAGCGCCAGGAGGGCAGGAGGCGGGGATGGCTACACCTTC.

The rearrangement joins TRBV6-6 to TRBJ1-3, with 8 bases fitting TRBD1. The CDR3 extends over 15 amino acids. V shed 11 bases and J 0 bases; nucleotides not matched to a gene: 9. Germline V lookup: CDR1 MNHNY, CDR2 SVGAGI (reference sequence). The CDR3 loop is CAAGRTGSSGNTIYF. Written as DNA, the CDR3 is TGTGCCGCCGGAAGGACAGGGAGCTCTGGAAACACCATATATTTT.

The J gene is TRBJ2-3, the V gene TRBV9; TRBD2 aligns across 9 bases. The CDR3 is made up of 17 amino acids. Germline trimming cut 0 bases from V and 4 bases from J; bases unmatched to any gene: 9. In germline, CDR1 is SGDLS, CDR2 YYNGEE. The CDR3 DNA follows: TGTGCCAGCAGCGTAGAAGGGCGGGGGGGTAGGGCAGATACGCAGTATTTT. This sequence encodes CASSVEGRGGRADTQYF. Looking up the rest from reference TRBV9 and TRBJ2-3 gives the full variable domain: DSGVTQTPKHLITATGQRVTLRCSPRSGDLSVYWYQQSLDQGLQFLIQYYNGEERAKGNILERFSAQQFPDLHSELNLSSLELGDSALYFCASSVEGRGGRADTQYFGPGTRLTVL.

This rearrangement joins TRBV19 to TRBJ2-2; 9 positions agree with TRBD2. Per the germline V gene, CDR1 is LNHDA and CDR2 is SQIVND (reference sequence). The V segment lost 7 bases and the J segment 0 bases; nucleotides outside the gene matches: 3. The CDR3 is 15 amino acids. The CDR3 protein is CASTRLAANTGELFF. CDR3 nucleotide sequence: TGTGCCAGTACCCGACTAGCGGCGAACACCGGGGAGCTGTTTTTT.

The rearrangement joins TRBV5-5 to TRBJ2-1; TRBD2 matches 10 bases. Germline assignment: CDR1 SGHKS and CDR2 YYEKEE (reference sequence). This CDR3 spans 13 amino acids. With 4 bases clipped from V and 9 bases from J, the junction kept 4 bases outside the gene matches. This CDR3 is CASSPGLASEQFF. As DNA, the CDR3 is TGTGCCAGCAGCCCGGGACTAGCGAGTGAGCAGTTCTTC.

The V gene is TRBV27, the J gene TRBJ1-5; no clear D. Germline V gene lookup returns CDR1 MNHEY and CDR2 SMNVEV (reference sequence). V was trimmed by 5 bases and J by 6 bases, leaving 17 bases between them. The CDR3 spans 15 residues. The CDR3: CASSRGFSSGQPQHF. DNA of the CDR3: TGTGCCAGCAGTCGGGGTTTCAGTAGCGGTCAGCCCCAGCATTTT.

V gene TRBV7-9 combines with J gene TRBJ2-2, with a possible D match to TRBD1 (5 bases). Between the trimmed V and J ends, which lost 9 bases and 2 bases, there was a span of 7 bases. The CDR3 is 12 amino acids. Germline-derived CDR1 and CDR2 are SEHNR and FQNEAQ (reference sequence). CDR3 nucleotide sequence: TGTGCCAGTGACAGAAACACCGGGGAGCTGTTTTTT. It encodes CASDRNTGELFF.

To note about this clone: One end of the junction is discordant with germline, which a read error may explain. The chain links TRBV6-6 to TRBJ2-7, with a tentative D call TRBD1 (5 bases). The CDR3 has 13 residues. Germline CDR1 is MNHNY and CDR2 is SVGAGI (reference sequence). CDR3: CASAGSYSYEQHF. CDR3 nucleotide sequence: TGTGCCTCAGCAGGGTCCTACTCCTACGAGCAGCACTTC.

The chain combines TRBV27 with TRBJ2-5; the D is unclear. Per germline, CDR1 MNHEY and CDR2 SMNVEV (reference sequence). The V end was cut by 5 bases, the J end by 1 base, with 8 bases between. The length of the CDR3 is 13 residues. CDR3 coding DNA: TGTGCCAGCAGTCCCCTCCCCCAAGAGACCCAGTACTTC. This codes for CASSPLPQETQYF.

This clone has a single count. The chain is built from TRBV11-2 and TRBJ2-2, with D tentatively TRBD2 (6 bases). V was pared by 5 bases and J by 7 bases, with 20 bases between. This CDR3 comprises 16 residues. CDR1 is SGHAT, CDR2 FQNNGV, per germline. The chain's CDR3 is CASSPLRGGTGGELFF. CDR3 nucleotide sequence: TGTGCCAGCAGCCCGCTTAGGGGCGGGACGGGCGGGGAGCTGTTTTTT.

In nucleotides, the CDR3 is TGTGCCAGCAGTCCCACCTCGAGCTCCTACAATGAGCAGTTCTTC. This translates into CASSPTSSSYNEQFF. The chain combines TRBV6-5 with TRBJ2-1; D is undetermined. Looked up from germline, CDR1 is MNHEY and CDR2 is SVGAGI. The CDR3 length is 15 residues. The V and J ends lost 5 bases and 0 bases respectively, with 11 bases between them.

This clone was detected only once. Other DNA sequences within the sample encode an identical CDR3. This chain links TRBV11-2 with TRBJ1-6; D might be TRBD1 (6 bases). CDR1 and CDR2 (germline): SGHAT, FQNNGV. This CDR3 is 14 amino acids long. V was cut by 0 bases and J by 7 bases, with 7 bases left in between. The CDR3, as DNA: TGTGCCAGCAGCTTAGAACAGGGCAATTCACCCCTCCACTTT. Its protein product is CASSLEQGNSPLHF.

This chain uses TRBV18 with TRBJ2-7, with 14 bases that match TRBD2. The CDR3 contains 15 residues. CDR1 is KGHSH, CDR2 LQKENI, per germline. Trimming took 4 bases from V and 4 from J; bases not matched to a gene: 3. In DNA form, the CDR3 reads TGTGCCAGCTCACGACTAGCGGGAGGGCCTTACGAGCAGTACTTC. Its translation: CASSRLAGGPYEQYF.

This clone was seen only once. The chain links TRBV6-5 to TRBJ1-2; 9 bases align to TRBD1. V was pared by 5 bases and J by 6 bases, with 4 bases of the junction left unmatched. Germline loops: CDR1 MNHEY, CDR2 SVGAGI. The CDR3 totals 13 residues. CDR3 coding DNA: TGTGCCAGCAGTGGCGGGACAGGGAATGGCTACACCTTC. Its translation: CASSGGTGNGYTF.

In DNA form, the CDR3 reads TGTGCCAGCAGTATTGGACAGGGGAACACCGGGGAGCTGTTTTTT. Amino acids: CASSIGQGNTGELFF. The chain employs TRBV6-1 and TRBJ2-2, with 8 bases lining up with TRBD1. There are 15 residues in the CDR3. Germline V gene lookup returns CDR1 MNHNS and CDR2 SASEGT. Germline trimming cut 5 bases from V and 1 base from J; bases unmatched to any gene: 3.

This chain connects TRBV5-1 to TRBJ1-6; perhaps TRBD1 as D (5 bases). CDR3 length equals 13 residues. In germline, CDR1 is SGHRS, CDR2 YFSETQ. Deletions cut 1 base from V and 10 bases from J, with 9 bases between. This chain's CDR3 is CASSLSQESPLHF. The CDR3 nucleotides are TGCGCCAGCAGCTTGTCACAGGAATCACCCCTCCACTTT.

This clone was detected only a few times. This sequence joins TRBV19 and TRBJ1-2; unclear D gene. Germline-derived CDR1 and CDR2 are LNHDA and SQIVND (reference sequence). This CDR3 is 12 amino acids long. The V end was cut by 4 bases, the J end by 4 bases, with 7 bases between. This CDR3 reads CASSTLPYGYTF. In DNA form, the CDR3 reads TGTGCCAGTAGTACTCTTCCCTATGGCTACACCTTC.